These T cell receptor beta chains were read from a single sample in a study of blood T cells in healthy people across ages. TCRdb reprocessed the 5' RACE reads with MiXCR, giving one entry per CDR3 protein. In the table there are about 1.8 million distinct CDR3 sequences, roughly 49% of which are singletons. Sequencing was performed on blood. These receptors were obtained from a woman aged 35 to 49 in good health. Each CDR3 is given with its conserved first and last residue. The D gene is left open where the match is weak. Size is stated for part of the rows, as once, few or many counts, or as a class when the clone is expanded.

v_gene	len	abundance	j_gene	d_gene	CDR3nt	CDR3aa
TRBV9	13	-	TRBJ1-2	-	TGTGCCGGCAGCGATGCGGCGACCTATGGCTACACCTTC	CAGSDAATYGYTF
TRBV4-2	16	many	TRBJ2-1	TRBD1	TGTGCCAGCAGCCAAGGGGTACAGGGACAGAACAATGAGCAGTTCTTC	CASSQGVQGQNNEQFF
TRBV29-1	13	-	TRBJ2-5	-	TGCAGCGTTTTGGCAGGGGACCAAGAGACCCAGTACTTC	CSVLAGDQETQYF
TRBV2	14	few	TRBJ1-1	-	TGTGCCAGCAGTCCGGGACACCGAAACACTGAAGCTTTCTTT	CASSPGHRNTEAFF
TRBV21-1	16	-	TRBJ2-5	-	TGTGCCAGCAGCAAAGGACTAGCCGAGGGGGGAGAGACCCAGTACTTC	CASSKGLAEGGETQYF
TRBV7-2	14	few	TRBJ2-7	-	TGTGCCAGCAGCCAGGGGAGATCTTCTCGGGAGCAGTACTTC	CASSQGRSSREQYF
TRBV18	16	few	TRBJ1-2	TRBD1	TGTGCCAGCTCACCCATCCTTTTGGACAGGTCGTATGGCTACACCTTC	CASSPILLDRSYGYTF
TRBV4-1	15	-	TRBJ2-7	-	TGCGCCGGCAGCCAAGGAAGTTTACAGGGCTACGAGCAGTACTTC	CAGSQGSLQGYEQYF
TRBV7-2	12	-	TRBJ1-2	-	TGTGCCAGCCAGGGCTCGAACTATGGCTACACCTTC	CASQGSNYGYTF
TRBV7-2	14	-	TRBJ2-5	-	TGTGCCGGACACGGGACCGTTAACGGAGAGACCCAGTACTTC	CAGHGTVNGETQYF
TRBV7-2	15	-	TRBJ2-5	-	TGTGCCAGCAGCTTAGTTGGCTTATACCAAGGGACCCAGTACTTC	CASSLVGLYQGTQYF
TRBV27	14	-	TRBJ1-2	-	TGTGCCAGCTCTCCTCGAGGGTTAGCGGGAGGCTACACCTTC	CASSPRGLAGGYTF
TRBV6-6	16	few	TRBJ2-3	TRBD2	TGTGCCAGCAGTTACTCGGTAGCGGGAGTTACAGATACGCAGTATTTT	CASSYSVAGVTDTQYF
TRBV29-1	15	few	TRBJ1-1	-	TGCAGCGTTTCTCATCTCCTTGATGCCAACACTGAAGCTTTCTTT	CSVSHLLDANTEAFF
TRBV12-3/TRBV12-4	14	many	TRBJ2-7	-	TGTGCCAGCAAACCTGGGGGGAGTTGGGACGAGCAGTACTTC	CASKPGGSWDEQYF
TRBV29-1	12	-	TRBJ1-2	TRBD1	TGCAGCCTCTCGACGGACAGGGAGGGCTACACCTTC	CSLSTDREGYTF
TRBV13	18	-	TRBJ2-5	TRBD2	TGTGCCAGCAGCCCACAACCTACTAGCGGGGGGGCTAGGGAGACCCAGTACTTC	CASSPQPTSGGARETQYF